Listed below are T cell receptor beta chains from one sample, sequenced in a study of tumor-infiltrating lymphocytes in primary liver carcinoma. Each CDR3 protein gets one entry after TCRdb re-called the multiplex PCR reads with MiXCR. The sample consists of about 100,000 distinct CDR3 sequences, more than 60% of them appearing once. Input material: liver tumor tissue from sampling region 5. The receptor set was obtained from an older woman with primary liver carcinoma and hepatitis B virus infection. CDR3s include the opening cysteine and the closing phenylalanine or tryptophan. A D gene is named only where the DNA matches it firmly. Clone sizes are given selectively: once, few, many, or a class where the clone is expanded.

d_call	v_call	clone_size	j_call	cdr3_nt	cdr3_aa
NA	TRBV14	many	TRBJ2-1	TGTGCCAGCAGCCTGTATACTCGCTACAATGAGCAGTTCTTC	CASSLYTRYNEQFF
TRBD2	TRBV28	NA	TRBJ2-1	TGTGCCAGCAGTTTTAAGCCTAGCGGGAGTAGAATATACAATGAGCAGTTCTTC	CASSFKPSGSRIYNEQFF
NA	TRBV5-4	many	TRBJ2-3	TGTGCCAGCAGCTTGGTTCTCAACCCTGACACAGATACGCAGTATTTT	CASSLVLNPDTDTQYF
TRBD1	TRBV13	NA	TRBJ1-2	TGTGTCAGCAGCTCCCAATTCACAGGGGAAAATAACTATGGCTACACCTTC	CVSSSQFTGENNYGYTF
NA	TRBV12-3/TRBV12-4	NA	TRBJ2-1	TGTGCCAGCAGTTTCCGACTAGGGGGCCCCTACAATGAGCAGTTCTTC	CASSFRLGGPYNEQFF
NA	TRBV28	once	TRBJ1-1	TGTGCCAGCAGTCGCACGTGGACAGTTAACACTGAAGCTTTCTTT	CASSRTWTVNTEAFF
NA	TRBV28	NA	TRBJ1-4	TGTGCCAGCATTTTATCCCATTCTCTCGGGACGGTAAATGAAAAACTGTTTTTT	CASILSHSLGTVNEKLFF
TRBD2	TRBV2	NA	TRBJ2-7	TGTGCCAGCAGTGAAGCAGGGAGGGCCGGCGACGAGCAGTACTTC	CASSEAGRAGDEQYF
TRBD1	TRBV5-1	NA	TRBJ2-5	TGCGCCAGCAGCCTGGGACAGGAGGGTATGGAGACCCAGTACTTC	CASSLGQEGMETQYF
NA	TRBV7-3	few	TRBJ1-5	TGTGCCAGCAGCTCGGGACCCCGTCAGCCCCAGCATTTT	CASSSGPRQPQHF
NA	TRBV4-1	NA	TRBJ2-3	TGCGCCAGCAGCCCCTTACCCTCCACCACAGATACACGGTATTTT	CASSPLPSTTDTRYF
NA	TRBV30	NA	TRBJ1-2	TGTGTCTGTAGTGTTTCACAGGGAGTCCGCATCTATGGCTACACCTTC	CVCSVSQGVRIYGYTF
TRBD2	TRBV2	NA	TRBJ2-2	TGTGTCAGCAGTCTTAGCCCGGGACTAACCACCGGGGAGCTGTTTTTT	CVSSLSPGLTTGELFF
NA	TRBV6-2/TRBV6-3	many	TRBJ2-7	TGTGCCAGCAGCCCGGGACTCACTACCTACGAGCAGTACTTC	CASSPGLTTYEQYF
NA	TRBV11-2	NA	TRBJ2-3	TGTGCCAGCAGCCGGCTGGGCGGCATCGATACGCAGTATTTT	CASSRLGGIDTQYF
TRBD1	TRBV28	many	TRBJ1-2	TGTGCCAGCAGTCGACAGGGGGTGGCTAACTATGGCTACACCTTC	CASSRQGVANYGYTF
NA	TRBV6-1	NA	TRBJ1-2	TGTGCCAGCAGTGGATCCCTTAGGGGGAACCGTGGCTATACCTTC	CASSGSLRGNRGYTF
TRBD2	TRBV29-1	NA	TRBJ2-1	TGCAGCGTTGAAGCGACCCTCGCACTAGCGGGAGGGCCGGGCCTGATCTACAATGAGCAGTTCTTC	CSVEATLALAGGPGLIYNEQFF
NA	TRBV19	many	TRBJ2-2	TGTGCCAGTAGTATAGGCTACGCGAACACCGGGGAGCTGTTTTTT	CASSIGYANTGELFF
TRBD1	TRBV4-1	NA	TRBJ1-3	TGCGCCAGCAGCCAAGAACAAATGACAGGGGCTGGAAACAGCATATATTTT	CASSQEQMTGAGNSIYF
NA	TRBV11-3	NA	TRBJ2-7	TGTGTCAGCGGCCCCGGGACAAGGGGCAACTACGAGCAGTACTTC	CVSGPGTRGNYEQYF
NA	TRBV11-2	NA	TRBJ1-1	TGTGCCAGCGGCTTCGCTCGGGCCACTGAAGCTTTCTTT	CASGFARATEAFF
TRBD1	TRBV6-1	NA	TRBJ1-6	TGTGCCAGCATCCCAACAGGGGATGGATCACCCCTCCACTTT	CASIPTGDGSPLHF
TRBD1	TRBV12-3/TRBV12-4	NA	TRBJ2-1	TGTGACAGCTCCCCTAGGGGGACAGGGGCTGTTGAGCAGTTCTTC	CDSSPRGTGAVEQFF
NA	TRBV29-1	NA	TRBJ2-4	TGCAGCGTTGGACAGTCAAATATTCGGTACTTC	CSVGQSNIRYF
NA	TRBV4-2	NA	TRBJ2-7	TGTGTCAGCATCCAAGAATTGGAGACATCCTATGAGCGGTACTTC	CVSIQELETSYERYF
NA	TRBV6-6	NA	TRBJ2-1	TGTCACAGCAGTCCCGGACAGCCAACCTACAATGAGCAGTTCTTC	CHSSPGQPTYNEQFF
TRBD1	TRBV11-2	NA	TRBJ2-3	TGTGCTAGTAGCTTAGCCGGACAGGCGATCATAGATACGCAGTATTTT	CASSLAGQAIIDTQYF
NA	TRBV7-8	many	TRBJ1-2	TGTGCCAGCAGGGCACAACAGGGCCCCTATGGCTACACCTTC	CASRAQQGPYGYTF
NA	TRBV7-2	once	TRBJ2-3	TGTGCCTGCAGCCAAGACCGCAATACGCAGTATTTT	CACSQDRNTQYF
NA	TRBV29-1	few	TRBJ1-1	TGCAGCGTTGGACAGCTGAACGCTGAAGCTTTCTTT	CSVGQLNAEAFF
TRBD2	TRBV6-1	NA	TRBJ2-1	TGTGCCAGCAGTCGGACTAGAGGCATCTCATACAATGAGCAGTTCTTC	CASSRTRGISYNEQFF
NA	TRBV2	NA	TRBJ2-3	TGTGCCAGCTGTGAAGCGGTTGGCCGGACCGATACGCAGTATTTT	CASCEAVGRTDTQYF
NA	TRBV11-2	once	TRBJ2-1	TGTGCCGGCAGCCTACAGAATGAGCGGTTCTTC	CAGSLQNERFF
NA	TRBV11-2	NA	TRBJ2-1	TGTGCCAGCGGCTTGAAAGCCACACCACTCTCCTACAATGAGCAGTTCTTC	CASGLKATPLSYNEQFF
NA	TRBV4-2	NA	TRBJ1-5	TGTGCCAGCTGCCAAGATATGGACAACAATCTGCCCCAGCATTTT	CASCQDMDNNLPQHF
NA	TRBV19	NA	TRBJ2-1	TGTGCCAGTAGTCCCCCAAGGGGACTCAGCAGCGATGAGCAGTTCTTC	CASSPPRGLSSDEQFF
TRBD1	TRBV5-1	NA	TRBJ2-1	TGCGCCAGCAGCTTGGCGGGGTATGACAGGGTCAATGAGCAGTTCTTC	CASSLAGYDRVNEQFF
NA	TRBV21-1	few	TRBJ2-1	TGTGCCAGCACCCCGAAGGGGCAGGACCGGGACGGGACGTACAATGAGCAGTTCTTC	CASTPKGQDRDGTYNEQFF
TRBD1	TRBV19	NA	TRBJ1-2	TGTGCCAGTAGTGCCGGGACAGGGGATTTGCTTAACTATGGCTACACCTTC	CASSAGTGDLLNYGYTF
NA	TRBV20-1	NA	TRBJ1-5	TGCAGTGCTAGAGGGACAGCCTGTAGCAATCAGCCCCAGCATTTT	CSARGTACSNQPQHF
NA	TRBV7-3	NA	TRBJ2-5	TGTGCCAGCAGCCAGACCCCAGATGGGACACAGTATTTC	CASSQTPDGTQYF
TRBD2	TRBV7-9	NA	TRBJ2-2	TGTGCCAGCAGCCGGATTAGCGGGGGACTCACCGGGGAGCTGTTTTTT	CASSRISGGLTGELFF
TRBD1	TRBV5-1	NA	TRBJ1-2	TGCGCCAGCAGCGGCACGACAGGGGGCGGCTGGTACACCTTC	CASSGTTGGGWYTF
NA	TRBV6-1	NA	TRBJ2-4	TGTGTCAGCAGTGAAGTCGGCGGGAACTTGAACATTCAGTACTTC	CVSSEVGGNLNIQYF
NA	TRBV11-2	NA	TRBJ2-2	TGTGTCAGCAGCTTATTAGGGGGATCGAACACCGGGGAGCTGCTTTTT	CVSSLLGGSNTGELLF
NA	TRBV28	NA	TRBJ2-1	TGTGCCAGCAGTCTCGGATCTGGGGAGTTCTTC	CASSLGSGEFF
TRBD1	TRBV29-1	NA	TRBJ2-6	TGCAGCGTCGGGACAGGGGGTGTTACTGGGGTCAACGTCCTGACTTTC	CSVGTGGVTGVNVLTF
NA	TRBV28	many	TRBJ1-5	TGTGCCAGCAGTAACCCTAATCAGCCCCAGCATTTT	CASSNPNQPQHF
TRBD2	TRBV29-1	NA	TRBJ2-7	TGTAGAGTCGCCCTTGGGACTAGCGGCTACGAGCAGTACTTC	CRVALGTSGYEQYF
TRBD1	TRBV2	NA	TRBJ1-5	TGTGCCATCAGAAAGGGACAGGGCGTCAATCAGCCCCATCATTTT	CAIRKGQGVNQPHHF
TRBD2	TRBV5-1	few	TRBJ2-3	TGCGTCAGTAGCTTGGAAGGCGGGAGGGCCAGGCAGTATTTT	CVSSLEGGRARQYF